These 17 T cell receptor beta chains originate from one sample sequenced in a study of identical twins. A single record per CDR3 protein comes from TCRdb applying MiXCR to the 5' RACE reads. The sample holds around 490,000 distinct CDR3 sequences, approximately 15% seen once. This same sample was also taken into another study, of yellow fever vaccine responses in identical twins.

Sequenced: CD4+ T cells sorted from blood. The receptor source for this set is a woman aged 18-29 years in good health.

This clonotype showed up just a few times. The rearrangement links TRBV28 to TRBJ2-2; possibly TRBD1 or TRBD2 for D (5 bases each). This CDR3 spans 15 amino acids. V was trimmed by 5 bases and J by 1 base, leaving 11 bases between them. Per the germline V gene, CDR1 is MDHEN and CDR2 is SYDVKM. CDR3 region: CASSMGVGNTGELFF. CDR3 bases: TGTGCCAGCAGTATGGGGGTAGGGAACACCGGGGAGCTGTTTTTT.

This chain uses TRBV19 with TRBJ2-1; 7 bases are shared with TRBD2. V dropped 10 bases and J dropped 2; count of bases not matched to a gene: 5. In germline, CDR1 is LNHDA, CDR2 SQIVND (reference sequence). CDR3 length equals 13 residues. In DNA form, the CDR3 reads TGTGCCACCACTAGCGCCACCTACAATGAGCAGTTCTTC. Amino acids: CATTSATYNEQFF. Using reference TRBV19 and TRBJ2-1 for the parts outside the CDR3, the full variable domain is DGGITQSPKYLFRKEGQNVTLSCEQNLNHDAMYWYRQDPGQGLRLIYYSQIVNDFQKGDIAEGYSVSREKKESFPLTVTSAQKNPTAFYLCATTSATYNEQFFGPGTRLTVL.

This clonotype came up a few times. The chain uses TRBV20-1 and TRBJ2-3, with 7 bases aligning to TRBD2. CDR3 length: 13 residues. V gave up 5 bases and J gave up 5 bases; unmatched junction bases: 7. Germline CDR1 reads DFQATT; CDR2 reads SNEGSKA (reference sequence). CDR3: CSAPGGGVDTQYF. The CDR3 DNA sequence: TGCAGTGCTCCTGGGGGAGGGGTAGATACGCAGTATTTT.

The rearrangement uses TRBV7-8 and TRBJ2-2; unclear D gene. CDR3 length: 15 residues. The germline V gene encodes CDR1 SGHVS and CDR2 FQNEAQ. Trimming removed 5 bases at V and 0 bases at J, with 10 bases between. CDR3 nucleotides: TGTGCCAGCAGCCCCGAAGGACCGAACACCGGGGAGCTGTTTTTT. It yields the protein CASSPEGPNTGELFF.

V and J are TRBV29-1 and TRBJ1-1, with 9 bases aligning to TRBD1. The length of the CDR3 is 14 residues. From germline, CDR1 is SQVTM and CDR2 ANQGSEA. J gave up 3 bases and V 5 bases, and 7 bases lay outside the gene matches. As DNA, the CDR3 is TGCAGCGTTACCAAGACAGGGGGGTACACTGAAGCTTTCTTT. This codes for CSVTKTGGYTEAFF.

This chain links TRBV6-1 with TRBJ2-7; TRBD1 or TRBD2 may be the D gene (6 bases each). Per the germline V gene, CDR1 is MNHNS and CDR2 is SASEGT. The CDR3 sequence is 16 residues long. V was shortened by 6 bases and J by 3 bases, with 21 bases between the two germline ends. The CDR3 spells CASRPGGFMTDYEQYF. The CDR3 nucleotides are TGTGCCAGCAGGCCCGGGGGCTTTATGACCGACTACGAGCAGTACTTC.

This clonotype was observed many times. This chain connects TRBV6-2 or TRBV6-3 to TRBJ2-7; 8 bases are shared with TRBD2. CDR3 length: 14 amino acids. V was pared by 5 bases and J by 2 bases, with 5 bases of the junction left unmatched. Germline CDR1 is MNHEY and CDR2 is SVGEGT. CDR3: CASSASGYPYEQYF. The CDR3 DNA reads as TGTGCCAGCAGTGCTAGCGGGTACCCCTACGAGCAGTACTTC.

This clonotype was observed at least ten times. The V gene is TRBV5-1, the J gene TRBJ2-1; D tentatively fits TRBD1 or TRBD2 (5 bases each). V was pared by 2 bases and J by 9 bases, with 12 bases between. The germline V gene has CDR1 SGHRS and CDR2 YFSETQ. The CDR3 runs 13 residues. This CDR3 is CASSFFSGGEQFF. The CDR3 DNA reads as TGCGCCAGCAGCTTCTTTAGTGGGGGTGAGCAGTTCTTC. Full variable domain (missing parts from reference TRBV5-1 and TRBJ2-1): KAGVTQTPRYLIKTRGQQVTLSCSPISGHRSVSWYQQTPGQGLQFLFEYFSETQRNKGNFPGRFSGRQFSNSRSEMNVSTLELGDSALYLCASSFFSGGEQFFGPGTRLTVL.

A few counts support this clonotype. The chain employs TRBV12-3 or TRBV12-4 and TRBJ1-2; D is unresolved. This CDR3 has 13 amino acids. The V end lost 6 bases, the J end lost 4 bases, and 12 bases lay between the germline ends. This CDR3 reads CASSLPPTYGYTF. Here the CDR3 DNA reads TGTGCCAGCAGCCTCCCCCCAACCTATGGCTACACCTTC.

The J gene is TRBJ2-7, the V gene TRBV5-5; D unresolved. Germline CDR1 SGHKS, CDR2 YYEKEE (reference sequence). The CDR3 contains 12 residues. Trimming left V 0 bases short and J 3 bases short, with 4 bases between. The CDR3 protein is CASSLEIYEQYF. CDR3 DNA: TGTGCCAGCAGCTTGGAAATCTACGAGCAGTACTTC.

This clonotype was detected only a few times. One junction end disagrees with the germline gene, perhaps due to a read error. The rearrangement joins TRBV28 to TRBJ1-1; possibly TRBD1 for D (5 bases). CDR1 is MDHEN, CDR2 SYDVKM, per germline. CDR3 length: 12 amino acids. This chain's CDR3 is CASSLASTGSRF. Here the CDR3 DNA reads TGTGCCAGCAGTTTGGCAAGCACAGGTTCACGCTTT.

This chain links TRBV18 with TRBJ1-6; D possibly corresponds to TRBD1 (6 bases). Germline loops: CDR1 KGHSH, CDR2 LQKENI. The length of the CDR3 is 15 residues. The germline V and J ends were trimmed by 3 bases and 6 bases, with 12 bases remaining between them. CDR3: CASSPAGDSNSPLHF. In DNA form, the CDR3 reads TGTGCCAGCTCACCGGCAGGGGATTCTAATTCACCCCTCCACTTT.

This clonotype was seen a few times. The J gene is TRBJ2-2, the V gene TRBV5-5; 8 bases agree with TRBD1. CDR3 length: 16 amino acids. CDR1 and CDR2 from the germline V gene are SGHKS and YYEKEE (reference sequence). Unmatched junction bases numbered 4, after V lost 3 bases and J lost 0 bases. CDR3 in DNA: TGTGCCAGCAGCTCTCAACAGGGGGCGAACACCGGGGAGCTGTTTTTT. As protein: CASSSQQGANTGELFF.

The chain recombines TRBV7-2 with TRBJ2-7, with 14 bases that match TRBD2. The junction had 15 bases not matched to a gene; V was cut back by 5 bases and J by 9 bases. CDR1 is SGHTA, CDR2 FQGNSA, per germline. The CDR3 sequence is 17 residues long. The CDR3 loop is CASSVGTSGRGALRQYF. CDR3 nucleotides: TGTGCCAGCAGCGTCGGGACTAGCGGGAGAGGGGCACTCCGGCAGTACTTC. The full variable domain, its missing parts supplied by reference TRBV7-2 and TRBJ2-7, is GAGVSQSPSNKVTEKGKDVELRCDPISGHTALYWYRQSLGQGLEFLIYFQGNSAPDKSGLPSDRFSAERTGGSVSTLTIQRTQQEDSAVYLCASSVGTSGRGALRQYFGPGTRLTVT.

This chain connects TRBV3-1 to TRBJ2-5; 11 nucleotides match TRBD2. The CDR3 runs 17 residues. Germline CDR1 and CDR2: LGHDT and YNNKEL (reference sequence). V gave up 0 bases and J gave up 5 bases; unmatched junction bases: 8. The CDR3 is CASSQDVVAGGPETQYF. In nucleotides, the CDR3 is TGTGCCAGCAGCCAAGATGTGGTAGCGGGGGGGCCTGAGACCCAGTACTTC.

The chain recombines TRBV29-1 with TRBJ2-3, with D maybe TRBD1 (5 bases). V gave up 2 bases and J gave up 0 bases, with 12 bases separating them. Germline CDR1 reads SQVTM; CDR2 reads ANQGSEA. The CDR3 is made up of 15 amino acids. This CDR3 reads CSVEPLDSSTDTQYF. Written as DNA, the CDR3 is TGCAGCGTTGAACCCCTCGACAGTAGCACAGATACGCAGTATTTT.

This clonotype was observed a handful of times. This sequence joins TRBV13 and TRBJ1-2; 7 nucleotides line up with TRBD1. Germline loops: CDR1 PRHDT, CDR2 FYEKMQ (reference sequence). This CDR3 is 18 amino acids long. The V segment lost 6 bases and the J segment 4 bases; nucleotides outside the gene matches: 20. The CDR3 here is CASRRAGGQGDFGYGYTF. CDR3 bases: TGTGCCAGCAGAAGGGCTGGCGGGCAGGGGGATTTTGGCTATGGCTACACCTTC.